This TCR beta chain appears in the sequencing data of a study of regulatory T cells in long-lasting Graves disease. Study in general: Antithyroid drug intake by newly diagnosed Graves' patients had lasted under 3 months.

With iRepertoire HTBI primers and Arm-PCR of CDR3 regions, TCR beta libraries were built. A single record per CDR3 protein comes from TCRdb applying MiXCR to the multiplex PCR reads. The data show roughly 560,000 distinct CDR3 sequences, 12% seen once. This CDR3 is 13 amino acids long. Per the germline V gene, CDR1 is SGHVS and CDR2 is FQNEAQ. The V end was cut by 2 bases, the J end by 7 bases, with 9 bases between. This clonotype was recorded many times. Antigen specificity is unknown. As for time point: newly diagnosed GD, antithyroid drugs for less than 3 months. Scientists built the TCR library using RNA that was extracted from PBMCs. Regarding the study as a whole: Patients with persistent disease shared under 3,500 public clonotypes, outpacing the roughly 1,000 shared by new patients.

A further study also used this sample, focusing on T cells in Graves' hyperthyroidism and ophthalmopathy.

The specimen comprised peripheral blood mononuclear cells (PBMCs), sampled at new diagnosis, from a patient treated with antithyroid drugs. The TCR originated in a woman aged 25-40 years with Graves disease. The rearrangement joins TRBV7-8 to TRBJ2-1; D perhaps matches TRBD2 (5 bases). CDR3 coding DNA: TGTGCCAGCAGCTTACTAGCAGATAATGAGCAGTTCTTC. Translating it yields CASSLLADNEQFF.